Each of the 21 T cell receptor beta chains below was sequenced from the same sample in a study of cytomegalovirus exposure and HLA in healthy donors. PCR employed 60 Vbeta and 13 Jbeta primers. The data were produced by immunoSEQ multiplex PCR, yet TCRdb's version contains in-frame clones alone and is incomplete. The sample lists fewer than 250,000 clones, more than 75% occurring once. The sample consisted of PBMCs. The receptors stem from a woman aged 25-40 years in good health and CMV-seropositive.

This chain uses TRBV28 with TRBJ1-6; no reliable D call. This CDR3 is 15 amino acids long. V was pared by 6 bases and J by 0 bases, with 9 bases between. Germline CDR1 is MDHEN and CDR2 is SYDVKM. The CDR3 nucleotides are TGTGCCAGCAGACAGTTTAGCTCCTATAATTCACCCCTCCACTTT. This sequence encodes CASRQFSSYNSPLHF.

V and J are TRBV9 and TRBJ1-1; D perhaps matches TRBD1 (6 bases). V lost 10 bases, J lost 1 base, and 14 bases lay in between. The V gene's germline CDR1 is SGDLS and CDR2 YYNGEE. This CDR3 is 13 amino acids long. The CDR3 reads CAAPPGENTEAFF. In DNA form, the CDR3 reads TGTGCCGCACCGCCAGGGGAGAACACTGAAGCTTTCTTT. Full variable domain (remainder filled in from reference TRBV9 and TRBJ1-1): DSGVTQTPKHLITATGQRVTLRCSPRSGDLSVYWYQQSLDQGLQFLIQYYNGEERAKGNILERFSAQQFPDLHSELNLSSLELGDSALYFCAAPPGENTEAFFGQGTRLTVV.

V and J are TRBV9 and TRBJ2-7, with unresolved D. V gave up 0 bases and J gave up 1 base, with 5 bases separating them. Looked up from germline, CDR1 is SGDLS and CDR2 is YYNGEE. This CDR3 is built from 13 residues. The CDR3 DNA is TGTGCCAGCAGCGTAGATCTGTCCTACGAGCAGTACTTC. It translates to CASSVDLSYEQYF.

The chain carries TRBV6-5 and TRBJ1-4, with 10 nucleotides matching TRBD1. The CDR3 has 15 residues. Looked up from germline, CDR1 is MNHEY and CDR2 is SVGAGI. The junction had 2 bases not matched to a gene; V was cut back by 0 bases and J by 7 bases. CDR3 loop: CASSYSGTGAEKLFF. In DNA, the CDR3 is TGTGCCAGCAGTTACTCCGGGACAGGGGCTGAAAAACTGTTTTTT.

This sequence joins TRBV4-2 and TRBJ1-4; unclear D gene. Trimming stripped 4 bases from V and 8 bases from J, with 17 bases between. From germline, CDR1 is LGHNA and CDR2 YNFKEQ. The CDR3 length is 15 residues. CDR3 nucleotides: TGTGCCAGCAGCCCATTGGACGCGGGTTGGGAAAAACTGTTTTTT. It translates to CASSPLDAGWEKLFF.

This clone is a singleton in its sample. The chain is built from TRBV12-5 and TRBJ2-1; 11 bases match TRBD2. Germline V gives CDR1 LGHNT, CDR2 FRNRAP. The CDR3 consists of 15 residues. J gave up 7 bases and V 3 bases, and 5 bases lay outside the gene matches. CDR3 sequence: CASGFWTSGWNEQFF. The CDR3 DNA is TGTGCTAGTGGTTTCTGGACTAGCGGGTGGAATGAGCAGTTCTTC.

The genes are TRBV25-1 and TRBJ2-2; maybe TRBD2 (5 bases). Germline CDR1 and CDR2: MGHDK and SYGVNS. The germline V and J ends were trimmed by 1 base and 6 bases, with 21 bases remaining between them. The CDR3 totals 18 residues. The CDR3 DNA sequence: TGTGCCAGCAGTGAATCTCTCGCGCTAGCAGGTGTGGCCGGGGAGCTGTTTTTT. It specifies CASSESLALAGVAGELFF.

The CDR3 nucleotides read TGTGCCATCAGACCGGGACAGGGGCCAGCTAACTATGGCTACACCTTC. Protein product: CAIRPGQGPANYGYTF. The gene calls are TRBV10-3 and TRBJ1-2; 10 nucleotides align to TRBD1. The V and J ends lost 6 bases and 0 bases, in that order; junction bases with no gene match: 7. Per germline, CDR1 ENHRY and CDR2 SYGVKD. The CDR3 length is 16 residues.

V gene TRBV2 combines with J gene TRBJ2-7, with TRBD1 matching 8 bases. V lost 5 bases to trimming and J lost 6 bases; unmatched junction nucleotides: 6. Germline loops: CDR1 SNHLY, CDR2 FYNNEI. The length of the CDR3 is 13 residues. The CDR3 DNA is TGTGCCAGCAGTACGGACAGGGTGAGCGAGCAGTACTTC. It specifies CASSTDRVSEQYF.

This chain uses TRBV6-5 with TRBJ2-3; 8 bases are shared with TRBD2. This CDR3 contains 15 residues. Germline lookup yields CDR1 MNHEY and CDR2 SVGAGI. The J segment lost 3 bases and the V segment lost 2 bases, leaving 4 bases of the junction unmatched. The CDR3 DNA reads TGTGCCAGCAGTTACCGGGGGGGGGCTACAGATACGCAGTATTTT. It codes for CASSYRGGATDTQYF.

The genes are TRBV5-1 and TRBJ2-7, with 8 nucleotides matching TRBD1. The CDR3 runs to 14 residues. The germline CDR1 and CDR2 sequences are SGHRS and YFSETQ. Trimming removed 4 bases from V and 4 bases from J; junction bases left unmatched: 7. The CDR3 nucleotides are TGCGCCAGCAGCGACCCGGGACAGGAGTACGAGCAGTACTTC. Translating it yields CASSDPGQEYEQYF. The full variable domain, its missing parts supplied by reference TRBV5-1 and TRBJ2-7, is KAGVTQTPRYLIKTRGQQVTLSCSPISGHRSVSWYQQTPGQGLQFLFEYFSETQRNKGNFPGRFSGRQFSNSRSEMNVSTLELGDSALYLCASSDPGQEYEQYFGPGTRLTVT.

The genes are TRBV5-1 and TRBJ2-5; a possible D gene is TRBD2 (7 bases). Looked up from germline, CDR1 is SGHRS and CDR2 is YFSETQ. V was cut by 0 bases and J by 2 bases, with 11 bases left in between. The CDR3 is made up of 15 amino acids. CDR3 sequence: CASSLGGGPQETQYF. CDR3 sequence (DNA): TGCGCCAGCAGCTTGGGCGGGGGCCCACAAGAGACCCAGTACTTC.

The V gene is TRBV6-6, the J gene TRBJ2-5, with D possibly being TRBD1 (5 bases). CDR3 length: 15 residues. The germline V gene encodes CDR1 MNHNY and CDR2 SVGAGI (reference sequence). V shed 8 bases and J shed 1 base, with 17 bases lying between them. The CDR3 DNA sequence: TGTGCCAGCCGCTCACCCTCAGGGATCCAAGAGACCCAGTACTTC. Translated: CASRSPSGIQETQYF.

V is TRBV29-1 and J is TRBJ1-4; D perhaps matches TRBD1 (5 bases). Germline V gives CDR1 SQVTM, CDR2 ANQGSEA. V was pared by 3 bases and J by 15 bases, with 20 bases between. The CDR3 covers 13 residues. The DNA for the CDR3 is TGCAGCGTTGACCAGAATTCGGGGGGAAAGTTGTTTTTT. This codes for CSVDQNSGGKLFF.

The chain recombines TRBV5-4 with TRBJ2-3; D gene unclear. The CDR3 sequence is 16 residues long. The germline V gene encodes CDR1 SGHNT and CDR2 YYREEE (reference sequence). Trimming removed 6 bases at V and 0 bases at J, with 17 bases between. CDR3 coding DNA: TGTGCCAGCATCGCGACGGAGCGCTTCAGCACAGATACGCAGTATTTT. Its protein is CASIATERFSTDTQYF.

This sequence joins TRBV5-1 and TRBJ2-5; TRBD1 matches 7 bases. The J call may be wrong; the DNA end is better matched by TRBJ2-7. This CDR3 contains 12 residues. Per germline, CDR1 SGHRS and CDR2 YFSETQ. This chain's CDR3 is CASSQGAYEQYF. The CDR3 nucleotides read TGCGCCAGCAGCCAGGGGGCCTACGAGCAGTACTTC.

Only one count was recorded for this clone. The CDR3 bases are TGTGCCAGCAGCTCAGCCCCAGGGGTTGAAGCTTTCTTT. Amino acid sequence: CASSSAPGVEAFF. This rearrangement joins TRBV13 to TRBJ1-1; tentatively, D is TRBD1 (6 bases). Germline values: CDR1 PRHDT, CDR2 FYEKMQ (reference sequence). The germline V and J ends were trimmed by 4 bases and 7 bases, with 13 bases remaining between them. The CDR3 is 13 residues long.

The chain couples TRBV19 to TRBJ2-2, with a tentative D call TRBD1 (6 bases). The CDR3 spans 15 residues. Trimming cost V 6 bases and J 3 bases, with 14 bases left between them. Germline V gene lookup returns CDR1 LNHDA and CDR2 SQIVND (reference sequence). The CDR3 coding sequence is TGTGCCAGTAGGAGACAGGAGGTGGACACCGGGGAGCTGTTTTTT. It translates to CASRRQEVDTGELFF.

This chain joins TRBV4-1 and TRBJ1-6, with D perhaps TRBD1 (5 bases). Per germline, CDR1 MGHRA and CDR2 YSYEKL. V lost 0 bases, J lost 7 bases, and 13 bases lay in between. The CDR3 sequence is 16 residues long. For the CDR3, the DNA is TGCGCCAGCAGCCAAGAAACCCGCGCAGGGAATTCACCCCTCCACTTT. It yields the protein CASSQETRAGNSPLHF.

The chain couples TRBV6-6 to TRBJ1-1; no clear D gene. V lost 5 bases, J lost 0 bases, and 13 bases lay in between. The germline V gene encodes CDR1 MNHNY and CDR2 SVGAGI (reference sequence). The CDR3 is made up of 15 amino acids. In DNA, the CDR3 is TGTGCCAGCAGTGGACTACAGAGACTGAACACTGAAGCTTTCTTT. Translated: CASSGLQRLNTEAFF.

The rearrangement joins TRBV2 to TRBJ2-5; 7 positions match TRBD2. Judging by the DNA end, TRBJ2-7 fits better; the J call may be wrong. This CDR3 region has 14 residues. CDR1 is SNHLY, CDR2 FYNNEI, per germline. The CDR3 sequence is CASSGPRGDYEQYF. The CDR3 coding sequence is TGTGCCAGCAGTGGACCCCGGGGGGACTACGAGCAGTACTTC.